This is a list of T cell receptor beta chains from one sample in a study of a mutant IDH1 vaccine in newly diagnosed glioma. Method: immunoSEQ multiplex PCR; TCRdb's copy keeps in-frame clones and lacks some. The profile shows tens of thousands of clones, around 84% of them singletons. Their antigens are not known. This sample comprised PBMCs, obtained from a glioma patient whose treatment included an IDH1 peptide vaccine. The source is a man aged 30 to 39 with glioma. CDR3s include the opening cysteine and the closing phenylalanine or tryptophan. The D gene is left open where the match is weak. Clone size, where shown, is once, few, many, or a class for clones that have expanded.

clone_size	v_call	cdr3_length	j_call	d_call	cdr3_nt	cdr3_aa
NA	TRBV6-1	15	TRBJ2-7	NA	TGTGCCAGCAGCGGAGGGTGGGAGGGGGCAAACGAGCAGTACTTC	CASSGGWEGANEQYF
NA	TRBV11-1	15	TRBJ2-1	TRBD2	TGTGCCAGCTGTGCTGAGCGGGGGGAGGTCTCTGAGCAGTTCTTC	CASCAERGEVSEQFF
NA	TRBV7-9	15	TRBJ1-1	NA	TGTGCCAGCAGGTTCCTGGCCGGGGTAGGGACTGAAGCTTTCTTT	CASRFLAGVGTEAFF
NA	TRBV6-1	15	TRBJ1-4	TRBD1	TGTGCCAGCAGTGAAGAATGGACAGGGTCGGGGGAACTGTTTTTT	CASSEEWTGSGELFF
NA	TRBV15	17	TRBJ1-5	NA	TGTGCCACCAGCAGAGATCTAACCGGCGCGAGTTTCCAGCCCCAGCATTTT	CATSRDLTGASFQPQHF
NA	TRBV15	14	TRBJ1-2	TRBD1	TGTGCCACCAGAGGGCAGGGGGCTAGGTATGGCTACACCTTC	CATRGQGARYGYTF
NA	TRBV18	17	TRBJ2-2	NA	TGTGCCAGCTCACCTCAGGGACCGACCTCGAACACCGGGGAGCTGTTTTTT	CASSPQGPTSNTGELFF
NA	TRBV7-6	18	TRBJ1-4	NA	TGTGCCAGCAGCTTAGTACCGGCCCTAGGGGGTTCGGGTGAAAAACTGTTTTTT	CASSLVPALGGSGEKLFF
NA	TRBV6-9	15	TRBJ2-3	NA	TGTGCCAGCAGCCCTCAGGGCCCGGAGACAGATACGCAGTATTTT	CASSPQGPETDTQYF
NA	TRBV13	17	TRBJ1-5	NA	TGTGCCAGCAGCTTAGGCCGGGGGGACCTTAGCAATCAGCCCCAGCATTTT	CASSLGRGDLSNQPQHF
NA	TRBV15	12	TRBJ2-2	NA	TGTGCCACCAGCCCACACCCCGGGGAGCTGTTTTTT	CATSPHPGELFF
NA	TRBV9	14	TRBJ2-7	TRBD1	TGTGCCAGCAGCGTAGAAAGGGACAGATACGAGCAGTACTTC	CASSVERDRYEQYF
NA	TRBV5-6	13	TRBJ1-4	NA	TGTGCCAGCAGCTTGTGGGGTGACGAAAAACTGTTTTTT	CASSLWGDEKLFF
NA	TRBV27	14	TRBJ2-5	TRBD2	TGTGCCAGCAGTTCCTTAGCGGGGGGAGAGACCCAGTACTTC	CASSSLAGGETQYF
NA	TRBV7-9	15	TRBJ1-2	NA	TGTGCCAGCAGCCAAGGGGACAACTTAGTCGATGGCTACACCTTC	CASSQGDNLVDGYTF
NA	TRBV7-8	15	TRBJ1-1	TRBD1	TGTGCCAGCAGCTTAACGATACAGGGGTTCACTGAAGCTTTCTTT	CASSLTIQGFTEAFF
NA	TRBV19	13	TRBJ1-3	TRBD1	TGTGCCAGTAGTTCGGGACAGGGGCTCCACGGATATTTT	CASSSGQGLHGYF
NA	TRBV5-1	16	TRBJ1-2	NA	TGCGCCAGCAGCTTGGAGACCGCCCAGAGGCCGTATGGCTACACCTTC	CASSLETAQRPYGYTF
NA	TRBV9	14	TRBJ2-1	NA	TGTGCCAGCAGCGCCCGACAGGGAGGCAATGAGCAGTTCTTC	CASSARQGGNEQFF
NA	TRBV25-1	11	TRBJ1-1	NA	TGTGCCAGCAGAACAGGTGAACGGGCTTTCTTT	CASRTGERAFF
NA	TRBV25-1	14	TRBJ2-7	NA	TGTGCCAGCAGCGGTCGGGGGGCCTTATACGAGCAGTACTTC	CASSGRGALYEQYF
NA	TRBV6-5	16	TRBJ1-6	NA	TGTGCCAGCAGTTACCTGACCGGGACAATGAGGACACCCCTCCACTTT	CASSYLTGTMRTPLHF
NA	TRBV5-4	15	TRBJ2-5	TRBD2	TGTGCCAGCAGCCTGGGAGGGGCCGAGGGAGAGACCCAGTACTTC	CASSLGGAEGETQYF
NA	TRBV28	16	TRBJ2-6	NA	TGTGCCAGCAGTCCCCTCGAGGACTCTGGGGCCAACGTCCTGACTTTC	CASSPLEDSGANVLTF
few	TRBV19	14	TRBJ1-5	NA	TGTGCCAGCGCGGGACGGAGCAACAATCAGCCCCAGCATTTT	CASAGRSNNQPQHF
NA	TRBV7-9	15	TRBJ2-3	TRBD2	TGTGCCAGCACCGGGGCGGGGGGGCTCACAGATACGCAGTATTTT	CASTGAGGLTDTQYF
NA	TRBV18	14	TRBJ1-1	NA	TGTGCCAGCTCACCAGACGGTTTGAACACTGAAGCTTTCTTT	CASSPDGLNTEAFF
few	TRBV6-5	13	TRBJ1-2	NA	TGTGCCAGCAGTTACTCGCATATAGCCGGCTACACCTTC	CASSYSHIAGYTF
NA	TRBV9	15	TRBJ1-1	TRBD1	TGTGCCAGCAGCGGTGGGGACAGGGTGAACACTGAAGCTTTCTTT	CASSGGDRVNTEAFF
NA	TRBV29-1	14	TRBJ2-7	TRBD2	TGCAGCGCCGCAACCGGGACTAGCGGCTACGAGCAGTACTTC	CSAATGTSGYEQYF
NA	TRBV19	14	TRBJ1-5	TRBD1	TGTGCCAGTAGCCTGGGGACAGGGGATCAGCCCCAGCATTTT	CASSLGTGDQPQHF
NA	TRBV5-1	13	TRBJ1-2	NA	TGCGCCAGCAGCCTGACAGCGACCTATGGCTACACCTTC	CASSLTATYGYTF
once	TRBV5-6	16	TRBJ1-3	NA	TGTGCCAGCAGCTGGGGGGGACTCCTCTCTGGAAACACCATATATTTT	CASSWGGLLSGNTIYF
few	TRBV4-2	16	TRBJ1-4	NA	TGTGCCAGCAGCCAAGATCCGGACTTATGGAGTGAAAAACTGTTTTTT	CASSQDPDLWSEKLFF
NA	TRBV7-2	14	TRBJ1-6	TRBD1	TGTGCCAGCAGCTTACGGCAGGGGGTTTCACCCCTCCACTTT	CASSLRQGVSPLHF
NA	TRBV6-6	16	TRBJ2-7	NA	TGTGCCAGCAGTTACTCGATCAACTTACAGGTAAACGAGCAGTACTTC	CASSYSINLQVNEQYF
NA	TRBV29-1	13	TRBJ1-1	NA	TGCAGCGTTGTCGCCCAGTTGAACACTGAAGCTTTCTTT	CSVVAQLNTEAFF
once	TRBV15	14	TRBJ2-3	NA	TGTGCCACCAGCAGGCCTGCGGGGGCGAAGACGCAGTATTTT	CATSRPAGAKTQYF
NA	TRBV19	18	TRBJ2-2	NA	TGTGCCAGTAGTATTACGTCGATACCTCATACGAACACCGGGGAGCTGTTTTTT	CASSITSIPHTNTGELFF
NA	TRBV11-2	14	TRBJ1-2	TRBD1	TGTGCCAGCAGCTTTCCGGGACAGTTATATGGCTACACCTTC	CASSFPGQLYGYTF
NA	TRBV18	14	TRBJ1-4	NA	TGTGCCAGCTCACTGGACGGGTTGGATGAAAAACTGTTTTTT	CASSLDGLDEKLFF
NA	TRBV5-1	14	TRBJ2-7	TRBD2	TGCGCCAGCAGCGGCGGGGGGGCCTCCTACGAGCAGTACTTC	CASSGGGASYEQYF
NA	TRBV4-2	12	TRBJ2-2	NA	TGTGCCATCCGGGACTTCACCGGGGAGCTGTTTTTT	CAIRDFTGELFF
NA	TRBV7-9	12	TRBJ1-1	NA	TGTGCCAGCAGCTATGGGAACGCTGAAGCTTTCTTT	CASSYGNAEAFF
NA	TRBV25-1	12	TRBJ1-1	NA	TGTGCCAGCAGTGCCTTGAACACTGAAGCTTTCTTT	CASSALNTEAFF
few	TRBV6-1	17	TRBJ1-6	TRBD1	TGTGCCAGCAGTGAAGGACAGGGGGCCCCCTATAATTCACCCCTCCACTTT	CASSEGQGAPYNSPLHF
NA	TRBV10-3	15	TRBJ1-2	TRBD1	TGTGCCATCAGCGAGAGGGACAGGCGCCTTGAAGGCTACACCTTC	CAISERDRRLEGYTF
NA	TRBV5-1	13	TRBJ2-1	NA	TGCGCCAGCAGCCCCCCGGGCGGCAATGAGCAGTTCTTC	CASSPPGGNEQFF
NA	TRBV4-1	17	TRBJ2-3	TRBD2	TGCGCCAGCAGCCAAAATGGCCGCGGGGGGGCAGCAGATACGCAGTATTTT	CASSQNGRGGAADTQYF
NA	TRBV12-5	14	TRBJ2-4	NA	TGTGCTAGTGGTTGGGGGCTAGCCAAAAACATTCAGTACTTC	CASGWGLAKNIQYF
NA	TRBV7-2	18	TRBJ1-3	NA	TGTGCCAGCAGCTTAGGTTTTGGGGTTTCCTTCTCTGGAAACACCATATATTTT	CASSLGFGVSFSGNTIYF
NA	TRBV6-5	16	TRBJ2-3	NA	TGTGCCAGCAGTTCACCGTCGGGGCGTGGCACAGATACGCAGTATTTT	CASSSPSGRGTDTQYF
NA	TRBV12-5	15	TRBJ1-1	NA	TGTGCTAGTGGTTTCTCGGGGGCGATGAACACTGAAGCTTTCTTT	CASGFSGAMNTEAFF
NA	TRBV28	17	TRBJ2-5	NA	TGTGCCAGCAGTTTAATGCGGCAGGGGCCCCGGCAAGAGACCCAGTACTTC	CASSLMRQGPRQETQYF